This T cell receptor beta chain stems from a study of cytomegalovirus exposure and HLA in healthy donors. Looking at the study overall: A preliminary data release comprised 91 million or so unique TCRs obtained from HLA-typed donors.

In this sample, this clone turned up a few times. Use of 60 Vbeta and 13 Jbeta primers characterized the PCR. Data came from immunoSEQ multiplex PCR; TCRdb stores just in-frame clones and leaves some out. This table holds about 160,000 clones, around 80% found once. CDR3 length: 13 amino acids. Trimming cost V 4 bases and J 8 bases; bases outside gene matches: 6. CDR1 and CDR2 from the germline V gene are SEHNR and FQNEAQ (reference sequence). Sequencing was done on a sample of PBMCs. The chain carries TRBV7-9 and TRBJ2-5; the match to TRBD1 covers 8 bases. The source is a girl aged 10 to 17 in good health and CMV-seropositive. CDR3 sequence reads: CASSSRGPETQYF. The CDR3 DNA reads as TGTGCCAGCAGCTCCAGGGGGCCGGAAACCCAGTACTTC.